This record looks at one T cell receptor (beta chain) sequence and its context. These data belong to a study of blood T cell repertoires in COVID-19. The CDR3 has 15 residues. Trimming left V 5 bases short and J 4 bases short, with 18 bases between. Germline assignment: CDR1 SGHNT and CDR2 YYREEE (reference sequence). Generated by immunoSEQ multiplex PCR, the TCRdb table keeps only in-frame clones and is missing some. In the table there are hundreds of thousands of clones, 80% to 90% of which are singletons. The V call is TRBV5-4, the J call TRBJ1-2; D is possibly TRBD1 (6 bases). The source of this sequence is a woman in her 70s with COVID-19, enrolled during active disease. The sample taken for sequencing was peripheral blood. The CDR3 coding sequence is TGTGCCAGCAGGCCCACGGGGGGCACAGGCTATGGCTACACCTTC. It translates to CASRPTGGTGYGYTF.